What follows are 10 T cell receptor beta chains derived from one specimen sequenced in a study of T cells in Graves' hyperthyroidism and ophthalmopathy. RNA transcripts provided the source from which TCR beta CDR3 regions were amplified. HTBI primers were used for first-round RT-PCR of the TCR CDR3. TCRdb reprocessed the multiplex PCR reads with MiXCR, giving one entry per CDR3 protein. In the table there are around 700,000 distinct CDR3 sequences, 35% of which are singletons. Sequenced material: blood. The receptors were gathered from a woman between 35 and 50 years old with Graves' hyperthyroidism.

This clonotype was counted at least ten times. CDR3 loop: CSVDGLNERGGAVGGYTF. CDR3 DNA: TGCAGCGTTGATGGCCTAAACGAGAGGGGTGGGGCGGTCGGTGGCTACACCTTC. V is TRBV29-1 and J is TRBJ1-2, with a tentative D call TRBD1 (5 bases). The CDR3 has 18 residues. V lost 3 bases and J lost 7, with 30 bases in between. CDR1 and CDR2 from the germline V gene are SQVTM and ANQGSEA.

The CDR3 loop reads CASSSGRIYSNQPQYF. The CDR3 bases are TGTGCCAGCAGCTCTGGCAGAATTTATAGCAATCAGCCCCAGTATTTT. This chain uses TRBV7-3 with TRBJ1-5; no clear D gene. The DNA end is more similar to TRBJ2-3, so the J call may be wrong. CDR1 is SGHTA, CDR2 FQGTGA, per germline. The CDR3 sequence is 16 residues long.

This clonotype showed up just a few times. The CDR3 spells CAGRARTNTGELFF. The CDR3 region has the DNA TGTGCCGGGAGAGCGAGGACGAACACCGGGGAGCTGTTTTTT. V and J are TRBV10-3 and TRBJ2-2; D is possibly TRBD2 (5 bases). The CDR3 extends over 14 amino acids. From germline, CDR1 is ENHRY and CDR2 SYGVKD. V was clipped by 11 bases and J by 0 bases, with 13 bases between them.

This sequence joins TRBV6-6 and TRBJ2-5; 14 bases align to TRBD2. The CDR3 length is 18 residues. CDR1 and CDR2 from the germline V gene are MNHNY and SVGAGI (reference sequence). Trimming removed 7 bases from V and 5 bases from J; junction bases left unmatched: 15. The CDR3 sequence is CASNLSLTTSGREETQYF. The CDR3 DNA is TGTGCCAGCAACCTGAGTTTGACGACTAGCGGGAGGGAGGAGACCCAGTACTTC.

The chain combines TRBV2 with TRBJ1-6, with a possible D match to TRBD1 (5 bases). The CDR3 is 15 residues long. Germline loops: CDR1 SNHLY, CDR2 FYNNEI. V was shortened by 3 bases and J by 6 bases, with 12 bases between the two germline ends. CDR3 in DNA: TGTGCCAGCAGTGAGACGGGGGTGGGTAATTCACCCCTCCACTTT. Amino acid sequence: CASSETGVGNSPLHF.

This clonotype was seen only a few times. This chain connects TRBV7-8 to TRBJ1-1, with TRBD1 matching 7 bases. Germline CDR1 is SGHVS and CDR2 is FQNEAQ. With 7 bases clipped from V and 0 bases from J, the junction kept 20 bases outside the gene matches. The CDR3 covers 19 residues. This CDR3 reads CASTPVAPTTGYMNTEAFF. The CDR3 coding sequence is TGTGCCAGCACCCCCGTGGCCCCAACGACAGGGTATATGAACACTGAAGCTTTCTTT.

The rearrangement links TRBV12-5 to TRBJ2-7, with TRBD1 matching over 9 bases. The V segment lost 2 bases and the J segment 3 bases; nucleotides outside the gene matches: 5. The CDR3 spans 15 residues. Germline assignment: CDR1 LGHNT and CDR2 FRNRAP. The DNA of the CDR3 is TGTGCTAGTGGTTTGCCCCGGGGACAGGGCTACGAGCAGTACTTC. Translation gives CASGLPRGQGYEQYF.

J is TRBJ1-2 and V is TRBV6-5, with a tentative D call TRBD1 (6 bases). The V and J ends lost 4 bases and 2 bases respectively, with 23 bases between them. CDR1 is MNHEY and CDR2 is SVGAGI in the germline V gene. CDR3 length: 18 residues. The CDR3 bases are TGTGCCAGCAGTTTCGGGGGGGCGGTGAACGAACTGAACTATGGCTACACCTTC. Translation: CASSFGGAVNELNYGYTF.

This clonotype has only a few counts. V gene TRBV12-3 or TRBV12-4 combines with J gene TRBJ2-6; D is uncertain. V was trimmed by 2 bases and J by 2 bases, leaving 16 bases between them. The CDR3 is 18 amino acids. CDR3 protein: CASSLSFFGSAGANVLTF. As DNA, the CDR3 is TGTGCCAGCAGTTTATCTTTCTTTGGGTCTGCTGGGGCCAACGTCCTGACTTTC.

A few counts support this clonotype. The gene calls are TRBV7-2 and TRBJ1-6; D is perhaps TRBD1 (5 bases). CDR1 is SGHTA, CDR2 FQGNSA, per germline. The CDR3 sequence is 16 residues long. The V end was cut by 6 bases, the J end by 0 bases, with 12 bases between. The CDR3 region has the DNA TGTGCCAGCAGTTACTCGACAGCCTCCTATAATTCACCCCTCCACTTT. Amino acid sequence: CASSYSTASYNSPLHF.